This T cell receptor (beta chain) comes out of a study of regulatory T cells in long-lasting Graves disease. Time point reported: newly diagnosed GD, antithyroid drugs for less than 3 months. Making the TCR library involved RNA that had been extracted from PBMCs. In this cohort, patients came from an endocrinology department located in Xi'an, China. Collection of peripheral blood (around 10 milliliters) was done using EDTA tubes. Arm-PCR of CDR3 regions with iRepertoire HTBI primers generated TCR beta libraries. Original analysis: The study identified roughly 59 TRBV and 11 to 15 TRBJ segments across samples. MiXCR, applied by TCRdb to the multiplex PCR reads, yields one record per CDR3 protein. The V and J calls, along with clone size, are taken from TCRdb and not from the paper's own processing. Of 200,000 to 250,000 distinct CDR3 sequences in the sample, approximately 18% are singletons; the top ten hold approximately 12%.

Looked up from germline, CDR1 is GTSNPN and CDR2 is SVGIG (reference sequence). CDR3 length: 15 residues. Trimming cost V 3 bases and J 0 bases, with 12 bases left between them. The same data also contributed to another study, on T cells in Graves' hyperthyroidism and ophthalmopathy. From that second work: Ophthalmopathy prediction by the model preceded onset by a median roughly 6 months.

Specimen: peripheral blood mononuclear cells (PBMCs), collected at new diagnosis, from a patient treated with antithyroid drugs. The clonotype comes from a woman aged 25 to 39 with Graves disease. The rearrangement links TRBV30 to TRBJ2-1; D is tentatively TRBD1 or TRBD2 (5 bases each). In DNA, the CDR3 is TGTGCCTGGAGCCACGGGACGAGCTCCTACAATGAGCAGTTCTTC. Its translation is CAWSHGTSSYNEQFF.